One and the same sample provided the 24 T cell receptor beta chains below, sequenced in a study of blood T cells in healthy people across ages. With a J-beta primer mix and a sample-barcoded 5' primer, a second PCR ran 7 to 11 cycles. TCRdb fed the 5' RACE reads into MiXCR, producing one record per CDR3 protein. The top ten clones hold 6.5% to 8.5% of a sample with about 1.4 million distinct CDR3 sequences, approximately 59% of them seen once. Sequences were obtained from blood. All receptors derive from a man aged 18 to 29 in good health.

This chain connects TRBV7-2 to TRBJ2-3; 8 nucleotides align to TRBD2. The J segment lost 4 bases and the V segment lost 1 base, leaving 10 bases of the junction unmatched. The CDR3 is 17 residues long. CDR1 and CDR2 (germline): SGHTA, FQGNSA. CDR3 residues: CASSLVGVGGGPDTQYF. The DNA for the CDR3 is TGTGCCAGCAGCTTAGTGGGCGTCGGCGGGGGGCCAGATACGCAGTATTTT.

This clonotype was found a few times. The chain has TRBV28 and TRBJ2-7; D is possibly TRBD1 (5 bases). The CDR3 is 14 residues long. The germline V gene encodes CDR1 MDHEN and CDR2 SYDVKM. V was clipped by 2 bases and J by 2 bases, with 10 bases between them. The CDR3 is CASSLGNRPYEQYF. The CDR3 DNA reads TGTGCCAGCAGTTTAGGAAACAGGCCCTACGAGCAGTACTTC.

This clonotype was seen more than once but under ten times. The V gene is TRBV28, the J gene TRBJ2-7; 9 nucleotides line up with TRBD1. The J segment lost 3 bases and the V segment lost 9 bases, leaving 6 bases of the junction unmatched. This CDR3 has 13 residues. Germline values: CDR1 MDHEN, CDR2 SYDVKM. CDR3 protein: CARHLGQGYEQYF. CDR3 coding DNA: TGTGCCAGACACCTGGGACAGGGCTACGAGCAGTACTTC.

The chain recombines TRBV11-2 with TRBJ1-4, with D possibly being TRBD1 (6 bases). This CDR3 contains 16 residues. CDR1 and CDR2 from the germline V gene are SGHAT and FQNNGV. V was shortened by 5 bases and J by 2 bases, with 15 bases between the two germline ends. For the CDR3, the DNA is TGTGCCAGCAGCCTGGGAGGACAGATTACTAATGAAAAACTGTTTTTT. The encoded protein is CASSLGGQITNEKLFF.

This chain's CDR3 is CASSSPGTGLPNEQYF. The CDR3, as DNA: TGTGCCAGCAGTTCCCCCGGGACAGGACTACCCAACGAGCAGTACTTC. V is TRBV6-5 and J is TRBJ2-7; 8 bases line up with TRBD1. Germline assignment: CDR1 MNHEY and CDR2 SVGAGI. The CDR3 runs 16 residues. The V gene end was trimmed by 4 bases and the J gene end by 5 bases; junction bases not matched to a gene: 13.

This clonotype has just a few counts. The gene calls are TRBV12-3 or TRBV12-4 and TRBJ2-3, with 8 bases identical to TRBD1. Unmatched junction bases numbered 0, after V lost 7 bases and J lost 3 bases. The CDR3 has 12 residues. CDR3 in amino acids: CASNRGTDTQYF. DNA of the CDR3: TGTGCCAGCAACAGGGGGACAGATACGCAGTATTTT.

This clonotype was counted many times. The genes are TRBV7-2 and TRBJ1-1; the match to TRBD1 covers 9 bases. V gave up 5 bases and J gave up 5 bases; unmatched junction bases: 6. Germline V lookup: CDR1 SGHTA, CDR2 FQGNSA. CDR3 length equals 14 residues. Written as DNA, the CDR3 is TGTGCCAGCAGCCAACAGGGGGCGAGGACTGAAGCTTTCTTT. Encoded protein: CASSQQGARTEAFF.

The chain is built from TRBV9 and TRBJ2-7; D is uncertain. V was pared by 0 bases and J by 2 bases, with 9 bases between. CDR1 and CDR2 from the germline V gene are SGDLS and YYNGEE. The CDR3 has 14 amino acids. The CDR3 sequence is CASSVGGETYEQYF. CDR3 nucleotides: TGTGCCAGCAGCGTAGGTGGTGAGACCTACGAGCAGTACTTC.

In the case of this clonotype: The junction and the germline gene differ at one end; a read error may be behind it. The rearrangement joins TRBV2 to TRBJ1-1; no definite D call. The CDR3 spans 13 residues. Germline lookup yields CDR1 SNHLY and CDR2 FYNNEI. The DNA for the CDR3 is TGTGCCAGCAAGTTCGGTTTGAACACTGGAGCTTTCTTT. Amino acids: CASKFGLNTGAFF.

This chain links TRBV24-1 with TRBJ2-3, with a weak D call TRBD1 (6 bases). The CDR3 consists of 15 residues. V gave up 3 bases and J gave up 6 bases, with 15 bases separating them. Germline-derived CDR1 and CDR2 are KGHDR and SFDVKD. The CDR3 region has the DNA TGTGCCACCAGTGATGTGAGGGGACACTTGGATACGCAGTATTTT. It codes for CATSDVRGHLDTQYF.

This chain joins TRBV5-6 and TRBJ2-1; D is undetermined. Germline CDR1 SGHDT, CDR2 YYEEEE. The CDR3 totals 15 residues. V shed 2 bases and J shed 8 bases, with 17 bases lying between them. The CDR3: CASSLDFAGNHEQFF. CDR3 coding DNA: TGTGCCAGCAGCTTAGATTTTGCCGGTAACCATGAGCAGTTCTTC.

A few counts support this clonotype. The chain employs TRBV12-5 and TRBJ2-4; no definite D call. This CDR3 region has 13 residues. Germline V gene sequence: CDR1 LGHNT, CDR2 FRNRAP. V was shortened by 11 bases and J by 7 bases, with 18 bases between the two germline ends. Here the CDR3 DNA reads TGTGCTTCCATGGCGCCCATGGGGAACATTCAGTACTTC. It codes for CASMAPMGNIQYF.

The rearrangement links TRBV5-1 to TRBJ2-1, with a tentative D call TRBD2 (5 bases). CDR1 is SGHRS, CDR2 YFSETQ, per germline. Trimming pared 2 bases from V and 10 bases from J, leaving 16 bases between. The CDR3 consists of 14 residues. The chain's CDR3 is CASSLEGPTGEQFF. CDR3 bases: TGCGCCAGCAGCTTAGAGGGCCCGACGGGGGAGCAGTTCTTC.

The chain links TRBV7-2 to TRBJ2-1; D might be TRBD1 (5 bases). The CDR3 contains 13 residues. Trimming shortened V by 5 bases and J by 4 bases, and 9 bases separated the two germline ends. Germline V gene lookup returns CDR1 SGHTA and CDR2 FQGNSA. CDR3: CASSTHRYNEQFF. DNA for the CDR3: TGTGCCAGCAGCACGCACAGGTACAATGAGCAGTTCTTC.

This clonotype was observed once. This chain links TRBV7-6 with TRBJ1-5; tentative D call: TRBD1 (6 bases). Trimming shortened V by 5 bases and J by 9 bases, and 20 bases separated the two germline ends. The CDR3 loop spans 15 amino acids. Germline lookup yields CDR1 SGHVS and CDR2 FNYEAQ. The DNA of the CDR3 is TGTGCCAGCAGCCCGACCACGGGGGGGCAGACGCCCCAGCATTTT. Translated, it gives CASSPTTGGQTPQHF.

The chain links TRBV20-1 to TRBJ2-5, with D uncertain. The germline V gene has CDR1 DFQATT and CDR2 SNEGSKA (reference sequence). The CDR3 is made up of 17 amino acids. V was trimmed by 3 bases and J by 2 bases, leaving 22 bases between them. CDR3 bases: TGCAGTGCTAGTCCCCCGGGTGGGTTATGGTGGCAAGAGACCCAGTACTTC. Its translation is CSASPPGGLWWQETQYF.

This chain links TRBV6-2 or TRBV6-3 with TRBJ1-1, with 8 bases aligning to TRBD1. There are 15 residues in the CDR3. Unmatched junction bases numbered 13, after V lost 7 bases and J lost 6 bases. CDR1 and CDR2 (germline): MNHEY, SVGEGT. The CDR3 region is CASTRRGPGKAEAFF. In nucleotides, the CDR3 is TGTGCCAGCACTCGCAGGGGGCCTGGGAAAGCTGAAGCTTTCTTT.

J is TRBJ2-1 and V is TRBV27, with a weak D call TRBD2 (5 bases). The germline gives CDR1 MNHEY, CDR2 SMNVEV (reference sequence). This CDR3 spans 13 amino acids. CDR3 nucleotides: TGTGCTAGTGCGAGAGGACTCTACAATGAGCAGTTCTTC. This codes for CASARGLYNEQFF.

The V call is TRBV3-1, the J call TRBJ2-2; TRBD1 aligns across 7 bases. Germline V CDR1 and CDR2: LGHDT, YNNKEL (reference sequence). CDR3 length: 17 residues. V shed 0 bases, J shed 0 bases, and the junction held 4 bases outside the gene matches. The CDR3 sequence: CASSQDGGQANTGELFF. CDR3 sequence (DNA): TGTGCCAGCAGCCAAGATGGAGGACAGGCGAACACCGGGGAGCTGTTTTTT.

The chain recombines TRBV28 with TRBJ1-2, with D perhaps TRBD1 (6 bases). In germline, CDR1 is MDHEN, CDR2 SYDVKM. V was cut by 3 bases and J by 3 bases, with 11 bases left in between. The CDR3 has 14 amino acids. CDR3 in DNA: TGTGCCAGCAGTTTGCCAGGGGTAGACTATGGCTACACCTTC. It specifies CASSLPGVDYGYTF.

V and J are TRBV2 and TRBJ2-1; 10 nucleotides agree with TRBD2. The germline gives CDR1 SNHLY, CDR2 FYNNEI. The V gene end was trimmed by 4 bases and the J gene end by 3 bases; junction bases not matched to a gene: 3. The length of the CDR3 is 15 residues. The CDR3 sequence: CASSVKRGGYNEQFF. The DNA for the CDR3 is TGTGCCAGCAGTGTTAAGCGGGGGGGCTACAATGAGCAGTTCTTC.

V is TRBV20-1 and J is TRBJ2-1, with 8 bases that match TRBD2. This CDR3 comprises 13 residues. CDR1 and CDR2 from the germline V gene are DFQATT and SNEGSKA (reference sequence). V gave up 8 bases and J gave up 0 bases; unmatched junction bases: 3. The CDR3 DNA follows: TGCAGTCCAAGCGGGAGCTCCTACAATGAGCAGTTCTTC. This gives the protein CSPSGSSYNEQFF.

This chain joins TRBV6-5 and TRBJ2-3, with D perhaps TRBD2 (7 bases). V was clipped by 7 bases and J by 2 bases, with 13 bases between them. The CDR3 is made up of 14 amino acids. Germline V gene data show CDR1 as MNHEY and CDR2 as SVGAGI. The CDR3 spells CASKNGGLTDTQYF. The CDR3 nucleotides read TGTGCCAGCAAAAACGGGGGGCTCACAGATACGCAGTATTTT.

This clonotype was detected a few times. V gene TRBV20-1 combines with J gene TRBJ2-5; 8 bases align to TRBD2. Germline V lookup: CDR1 DFQATT, CDR2 SNEGSKA (reference sequence). This CDR3 is built from 15 residues. Unmatched junction bases numbered 9, after V lost 5 bases and J lost 1 base. This CDR3 reads CSASGAGAPQETQYF. Written as DNA, the CDR3 is TGCAGTGCTTCTGGAGCGGGGGCCCCCCAAGAGACCCAGTACTTC.